This entry lists 12 T cell receptor beta chains sequenced from one sample in a study of blood T cell repertoires in COVID-19. The method was immunoSEQ multiplex PCR; TCRdb's version includes in-frame clones alone and lacks a portion of them. This sample yields under 200,000 clones, of which around four fifths are seen a single time; around 2.8% belongs to the top ten. Material: peripheral blood. The receptor set was obtained from a man between 65 and 85 years old with acute or convalescent COVID-19.

J is TRBJ2-2 and V is TRBV27, with 7 bases matching TRBD1. The CDR3 is 19 amino acids. Germline V lookup: CDR1 MNHEY, CDR2 SMNVEV (reference sequence). The junction had 15 bases not matched to a gene; V was cut back by 5 bases and J by 0 bases. CDR3 region: CASSTWTGPKSTNTGELFF. CDR3 coding DNA: TGTGCCAGCAGTACGTGGACAGGCCCCAAATCAACGAACACCGGGGAGCTGTTTTTT.

V gene TRBV29-1 combines with J gene TRBJ1-3; D possibly corresponds to TRBD1 (6 bases). The V gene lost 7 bases and the J gene lost 1 base, with 17 bases spanning the gap. CDR1 and CDR2 from the germline V gene are SQVTM and ANQGSEA. This CDR3 is built from 15 residues. The CDR3 DNA reads as TGCAGCGCCAACCAAGGGGGGGGATCTGGAAACACCATATATTTT. This encodes CSANQGGGSGNTIYF.

V gene TRBV6-1 combines with J gene TRBJ2-7; D perhaps matches TRBD1 (6 bases). Per germline, CDR1 MNHNS and CDR2 SASEGT. This CDR3 comprises 13 residues. V was cut by 5 bases and J by 3 bases, with 11 bases left in between. The CDR3: CASSITGNYEQYF. CDR3 DNA: TGTGCCAGCAGTATAACAGGGAACTACGAGCAGTACTTC.

V is TRBV29-1 and J is TRBJ1-1, with a tentative D call TRBD1 (5 bases). Germline V gene lookup returns CDR1 SQVTM and CDR2 ANQGSEA. This CDR3 spans 13 amino acids. V lost 6 bases, J lost 2 bases, and 13 bases lay in between. The CDR3 DNA sequence: TGCAGCGTGGGGGGGGACGGTAACACTGAAGCTTTCTTT. It translates to CSVGGDGNTEAFF.

The V gene is TRBV5-6, the J gene TRBJ1-6; 7 nucleotides match TRBD1. The V gene's germline CDR1 is SGHDT and CDR2 YYEEEE. J was trimmed by 7 bases and V by 4 bases; bases with no gene match: 5. The CDR3 has 14 residues. The CDR3 here is CASSPRDRNSPLHF. The CDR3 DNA is TGTGCCAGCAGCCCCCGGGACAGAAATTCACCCCTCCACTTT.

The CDR3 bases are TGTGCCTGGGGGTTCGGGACTAGCACCAATGAGCAGTTCTTC. This gives the protein CAWGFGTSTNEQFF. The V call is TRBV30, the J call TRBJ2-1; 9 bases map to TRBD2. The CDR3 extends over 14 amino acids. Germline V CDR1 and CDR2: GTSNPN, SVGIG (reference sequence). Germline trimming cut 5 bases from V and 6 bases from J; bases unmatched to any gene: 8.

This clone was counted a few times. The chain combines TRBV9 with TRBJ2-1; tentatively, D is TRBD2 (5 bases). Germline lookup yields CDR1 SGDLS and CDR2 YYNGEE. The V end was cut by 1 base, the J end by 5 bases, with 16 bases between. This CDR3 spans 16 amino acids. CDR3 region: CASSVRLEDWDNEQFF. In nucleotides, the CDR3 is TGTGCCAGCAGCGTACGACTCGAGGACTGGGACAATGAGCAGTTCTTC.

The J gene is TRBJ2-7, the V gene TRBV19, with a weak D call TRBD1 (5 bases). Trimming left V 7 bases short and J 3 bases short, with 19 bases between. The CDR3 totals 15 residues. Looked up from germline, CDR1 is LNHDA and CDR2 is SQIVND (reference sequence). Written as DNA, the CDR3 is TGTGCCAGTACCCTAGGGGCAGGGATGTACTACGAGCAGTACTTC. This sequence encodes CASTLGAGMYYEQYF.

This chain links TRBV9 with TRBJ1-3, with a possible D match to TRBD1 (5 bases). The CDR3 contains 14 residues. The germline CDR1 and CDR2 sequences are SGDLS and YYNGEE. Trimming took off 3 bases at V and 8 bases at J, with 15 bases between the two ends. CDR3: CASSASLGGDTIYF. CDR3 coding DNA: TGTGCCAGCAGCGCGAGCCTTGGGGGGGACACCATATATTTT.

The rearrangement links TRBV5-1 to TRBJ1-1; a weak D match, TRBD1 (5 bases). This CDR3 region has 16 residues. With 4 bases removed from V and 4 bases from J, the gap between germline ends came to 20 bases. Per the germline V gene, CDR1 is SGHRS and CDR2 is YFSETQ. Here the CDR3 reads CASSPGGQGGSTEAFF. The CDR3 region has the DNA TGCGCCAGCAGCCCAGGAGGGCAGGGTGGGAGCACTGAAGCTTTCTTT. The whole variable domain, filled in from reference TRBV5-1 and TRBJ1-1, reads KAGVTQTPRYLIKTRGQQVTLSCSPISGHRSVSWYQQTPGQGLQFLFEYFSETQRNKGNFPGRFSGRQFSNSRSEMNVSTLELGDSALYLCASSPGGQGGSTEAFFGQGTRLTVV.

This clone was detected only a few times. The chain couples TRBV6-1 to TRBJ1-5, with 8 bases identical to TRBD1. This CDR3 region has 16 residues. The ends lost 3 bases at V and 6 bases at J; junction bases unmatched: 10. Germline CDR1 and CDR2: MNHNS and SASEGT. CDR3 in amino acids: CASSERQGSRGQPQHF. CDR3 in DNA: TGTGCCAGCAGTGAGAGACAGGGGAGCCGGGGTCAGCCCCAGCATTTT.

This rearrangement joins TRBV7-8 to TRBJ2-7; TRBD2 matches at 12 bases. The length of the CDR3 is 14 residues. CDR1 SGHVS and CDR2 FQNEAQ come from the germline V gene. V shed 5 bases and J 3 bases; nucleotides not matched to a gene: 2. CDR3 loop: CASSRGLAGYEQYF. The CDR3 DNA is TGTGCCAGCAGCCGGGGACTAGCGGGCTACGAGCAGTACTTC.